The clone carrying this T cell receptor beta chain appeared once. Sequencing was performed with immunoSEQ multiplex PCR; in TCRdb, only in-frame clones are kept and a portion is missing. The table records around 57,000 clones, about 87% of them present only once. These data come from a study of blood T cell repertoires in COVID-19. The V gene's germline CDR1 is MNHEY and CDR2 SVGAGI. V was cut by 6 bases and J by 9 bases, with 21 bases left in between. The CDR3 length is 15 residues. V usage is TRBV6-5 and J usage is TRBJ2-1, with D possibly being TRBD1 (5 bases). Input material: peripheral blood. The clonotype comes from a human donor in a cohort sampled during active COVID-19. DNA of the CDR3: TGTGCCAGCAGCCCCGCCAGGGTACAAAACGGTGAGCAGTTCTTC. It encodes CASSPARVQNGEQFF.